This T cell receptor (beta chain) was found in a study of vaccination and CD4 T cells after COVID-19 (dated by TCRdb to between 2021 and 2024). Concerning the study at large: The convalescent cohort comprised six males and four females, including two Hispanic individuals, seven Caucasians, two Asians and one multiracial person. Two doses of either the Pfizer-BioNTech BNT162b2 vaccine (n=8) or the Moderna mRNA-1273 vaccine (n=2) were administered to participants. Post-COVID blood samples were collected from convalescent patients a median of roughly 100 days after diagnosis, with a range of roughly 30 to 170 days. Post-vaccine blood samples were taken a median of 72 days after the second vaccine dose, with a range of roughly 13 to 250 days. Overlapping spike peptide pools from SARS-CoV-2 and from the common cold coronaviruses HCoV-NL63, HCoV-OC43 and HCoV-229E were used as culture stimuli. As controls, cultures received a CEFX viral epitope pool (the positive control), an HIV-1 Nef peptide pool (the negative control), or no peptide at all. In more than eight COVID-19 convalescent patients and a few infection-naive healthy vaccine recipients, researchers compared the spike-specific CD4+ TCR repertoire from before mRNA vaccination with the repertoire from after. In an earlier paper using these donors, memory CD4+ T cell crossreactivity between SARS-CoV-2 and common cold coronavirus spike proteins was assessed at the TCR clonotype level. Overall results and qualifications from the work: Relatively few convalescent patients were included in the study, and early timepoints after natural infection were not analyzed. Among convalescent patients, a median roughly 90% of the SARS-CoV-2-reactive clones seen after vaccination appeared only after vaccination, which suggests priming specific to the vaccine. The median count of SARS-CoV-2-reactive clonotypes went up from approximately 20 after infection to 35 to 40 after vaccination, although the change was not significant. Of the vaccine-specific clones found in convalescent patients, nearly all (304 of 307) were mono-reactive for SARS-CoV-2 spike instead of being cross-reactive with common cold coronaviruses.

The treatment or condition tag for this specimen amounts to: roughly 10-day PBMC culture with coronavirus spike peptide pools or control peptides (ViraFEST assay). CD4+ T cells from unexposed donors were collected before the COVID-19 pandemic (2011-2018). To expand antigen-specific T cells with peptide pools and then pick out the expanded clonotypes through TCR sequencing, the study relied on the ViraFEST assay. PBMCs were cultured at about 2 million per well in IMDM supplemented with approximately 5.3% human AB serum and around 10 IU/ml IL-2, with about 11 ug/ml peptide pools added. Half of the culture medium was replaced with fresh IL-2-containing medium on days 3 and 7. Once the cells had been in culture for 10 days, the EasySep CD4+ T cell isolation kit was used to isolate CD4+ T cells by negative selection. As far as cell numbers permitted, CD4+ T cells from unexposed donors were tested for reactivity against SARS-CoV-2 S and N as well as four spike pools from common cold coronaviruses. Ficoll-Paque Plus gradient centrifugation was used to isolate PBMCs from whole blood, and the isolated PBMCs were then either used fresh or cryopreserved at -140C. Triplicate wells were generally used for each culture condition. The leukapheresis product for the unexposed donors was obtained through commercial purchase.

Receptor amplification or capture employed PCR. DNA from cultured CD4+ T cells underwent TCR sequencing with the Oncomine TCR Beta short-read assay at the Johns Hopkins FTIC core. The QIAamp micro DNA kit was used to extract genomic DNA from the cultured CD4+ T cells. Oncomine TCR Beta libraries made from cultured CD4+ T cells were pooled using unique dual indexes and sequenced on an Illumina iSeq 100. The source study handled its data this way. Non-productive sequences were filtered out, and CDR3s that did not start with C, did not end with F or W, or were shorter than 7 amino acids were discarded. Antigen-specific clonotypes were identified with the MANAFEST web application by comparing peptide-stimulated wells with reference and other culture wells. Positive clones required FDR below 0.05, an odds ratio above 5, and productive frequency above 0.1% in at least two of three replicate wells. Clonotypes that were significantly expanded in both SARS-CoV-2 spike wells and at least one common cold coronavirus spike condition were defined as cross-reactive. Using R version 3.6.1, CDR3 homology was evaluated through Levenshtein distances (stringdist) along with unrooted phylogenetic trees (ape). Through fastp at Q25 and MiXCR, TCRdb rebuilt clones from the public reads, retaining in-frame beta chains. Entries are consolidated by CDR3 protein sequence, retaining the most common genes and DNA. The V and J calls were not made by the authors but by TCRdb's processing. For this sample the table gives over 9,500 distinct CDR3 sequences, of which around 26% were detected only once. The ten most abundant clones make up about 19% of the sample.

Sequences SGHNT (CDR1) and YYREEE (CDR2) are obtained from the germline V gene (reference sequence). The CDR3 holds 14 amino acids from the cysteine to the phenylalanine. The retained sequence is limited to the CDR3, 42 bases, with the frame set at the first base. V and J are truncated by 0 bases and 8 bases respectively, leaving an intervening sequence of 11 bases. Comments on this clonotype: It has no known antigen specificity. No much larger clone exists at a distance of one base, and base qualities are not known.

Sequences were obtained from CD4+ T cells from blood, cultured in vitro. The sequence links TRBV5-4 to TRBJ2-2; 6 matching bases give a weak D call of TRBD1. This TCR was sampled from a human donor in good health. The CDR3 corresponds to CASSLESQGGELFF. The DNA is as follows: TGTGCCAGCAGCTTGGAGTCCCAGGGGGGGGAGCTGTTTTTT.